This T cell receptor beta chain was identified during a study of T cells in Graves' hyperthyroidism and ophthalmopathy. V was shortened by 4 bases and J by 5 bases, with 18 bases between the two germline ends. The length of the CDR3 is 15 residues. The germline CDR1 and CDR2 sequences are SGHRS and YFSETQ. TCR beta CDR3 regions were amplified from RNA. First-round RT-PCR targeting the TCR CDR3 was performed with the HTBI primer set. In TCRdb, the multiplex PCR reads were re-called with MiXCR into one record per CDR3 protein. The table shows hundreds of thousands of distinct CDR3 sequences, with 46% occurring only once.

This chain connects TRBV5-1 to TRBJ2-5, with D perhaps matching TRBD2 (6 bases). The receptor was derived from a woman in her late teens or twenties with Graves' hyperthyroidism. Sequenced input: peripheral blood or thyroid tissue (not recorded which). The chain's CDR3 is CASSGTDTSHETQYF. The CDR3, as DNA: TGCGCCAGCAGCGGGACTGACACATCCCACGAGACCCAGTACTTC.